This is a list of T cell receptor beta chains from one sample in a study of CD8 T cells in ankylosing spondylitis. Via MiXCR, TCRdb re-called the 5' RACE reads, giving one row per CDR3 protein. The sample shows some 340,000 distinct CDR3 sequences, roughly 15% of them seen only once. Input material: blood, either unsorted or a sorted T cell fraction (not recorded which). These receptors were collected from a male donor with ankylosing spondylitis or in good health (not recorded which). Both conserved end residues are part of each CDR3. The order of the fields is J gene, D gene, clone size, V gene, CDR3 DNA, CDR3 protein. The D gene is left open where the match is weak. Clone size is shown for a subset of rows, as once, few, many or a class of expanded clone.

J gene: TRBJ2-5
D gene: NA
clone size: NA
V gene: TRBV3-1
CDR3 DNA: TGTGCCAGCAGCCTATTAATCACAGTCCAGTTGGGGACCCAGTACTTC
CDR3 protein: CASSLLITVQLGTQYF

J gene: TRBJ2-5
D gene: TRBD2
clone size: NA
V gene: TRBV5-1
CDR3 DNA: TGCGCCAGCAGCTTGGACGCTAGCGGGAGAGAGACCCAGTACTTC
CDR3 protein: CASSLDASGRETQYF

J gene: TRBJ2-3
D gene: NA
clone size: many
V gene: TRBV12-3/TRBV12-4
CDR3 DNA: TGTGCCAGCAGTCTGACTAGGAATACGCAGTATTTT
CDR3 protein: CASSLTRNTQYF

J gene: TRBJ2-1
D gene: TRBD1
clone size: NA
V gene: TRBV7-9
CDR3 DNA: TGTGCCAGCAGCTTAGCGGGACAGGGTACCTACAATGAGCAGTTCTTC
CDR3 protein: CASSLAGQGTYNEQFF

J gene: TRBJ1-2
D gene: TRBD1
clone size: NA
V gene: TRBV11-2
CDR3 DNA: TGTGCCAGCAGCTCTCTTAGGACAGGGAGGGGCTACACCTTC
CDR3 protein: CASSSLRTGRGYTF

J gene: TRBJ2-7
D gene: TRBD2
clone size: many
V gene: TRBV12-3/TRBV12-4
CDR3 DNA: TGTGCCAGCAGTTTAGCGACTAGCGGGGGTTACGAGCAGTACTTC
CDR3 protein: CASSLATSGGYEQYF

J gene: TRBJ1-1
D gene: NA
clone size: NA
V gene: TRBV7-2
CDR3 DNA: TGTGCCAGCAGCTATCCAGGGAAAGGGGCTGAAGCTTTCTTT
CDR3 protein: CASSYPGKGAEAFF

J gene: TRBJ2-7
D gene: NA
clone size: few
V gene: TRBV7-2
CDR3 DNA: TGTGCCAGCAGCTTAGCGCCTGGGAGCTCCTACGAGCAGTACTTC
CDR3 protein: CASSLAPGSSYEQYF

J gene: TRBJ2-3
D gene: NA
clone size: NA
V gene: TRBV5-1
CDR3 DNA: TGCGCCAGCAGCCCCCTGGGTGGGGGCGGCACAGATACGCAGTATTTT
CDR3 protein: CASSPLGGGGTDTQYF

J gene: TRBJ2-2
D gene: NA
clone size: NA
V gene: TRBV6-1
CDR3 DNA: TGTGCCAGCAGTCGAAGAACAGGGACCGGGGAGCTGTTTTTT
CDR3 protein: CASSRRTGTGELFF

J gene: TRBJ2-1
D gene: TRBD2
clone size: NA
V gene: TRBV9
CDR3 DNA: TGTGCCAGCAGCCCCAGACTAGCGGGGGGTGCCTACAATGAGCAGTTCTTC
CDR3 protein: CASSPRLAGGAYNEQFF

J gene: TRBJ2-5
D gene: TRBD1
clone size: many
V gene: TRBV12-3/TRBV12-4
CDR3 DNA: TGTGCCAGCAGTTTAGCCCCCGGGACAGGGGAAGGGACCCAGTACTTC
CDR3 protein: CASSLAPGTGEGTQYF

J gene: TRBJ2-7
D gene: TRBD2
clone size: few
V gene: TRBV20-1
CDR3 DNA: TGCAGTGCTAGAGATCTAGCGGGAGATACGGCCTACGAGCAGTACTTC
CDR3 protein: CSARDLAGDTAYEQYF

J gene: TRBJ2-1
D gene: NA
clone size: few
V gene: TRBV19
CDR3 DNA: TGTGCCAGTAGTATGGCGGGTTTAGAGTTCTTC
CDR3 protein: CASSMAGLEFF

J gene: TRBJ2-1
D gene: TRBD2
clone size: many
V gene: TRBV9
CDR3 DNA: TGTGCCAGCAGCGTAGGCCCTGGACTAGTGTCCTACAATGAGCAGTTCTTC
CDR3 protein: CASSVGPGLVSYNEQFF

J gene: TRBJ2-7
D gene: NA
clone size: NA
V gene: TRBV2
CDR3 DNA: TGTGCCAGCAGTGATAAGGATCCTCGAATGGGAGGGCAGTACTTC
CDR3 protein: CASSDKDPRMGGQYF

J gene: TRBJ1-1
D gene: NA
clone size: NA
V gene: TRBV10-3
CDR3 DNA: TGTGCCATCAGGTCCGGGACTGAAGCTTTCTTT
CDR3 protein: CAIRSGTEAFF

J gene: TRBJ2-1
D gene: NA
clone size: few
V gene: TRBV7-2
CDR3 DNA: TGTGCCAGCAGCTTAGGAGGGGCTAGTTTTGAGCAGTTCTTC
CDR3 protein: CASSLGGASFEQFF

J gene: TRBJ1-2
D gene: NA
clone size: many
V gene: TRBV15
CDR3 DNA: TGTGCCACCAGCAGAGATGGAGTTGGCAGACATTATGGCTACACCTTC
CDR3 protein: CATSRDGVGRHYGYTF

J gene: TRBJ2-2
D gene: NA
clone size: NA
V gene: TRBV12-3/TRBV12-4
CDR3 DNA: TGTGCCAGCAGACAACCGTCTAGTAACACCGGGGAGCTGTTTTTT
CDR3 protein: CASRQPSSNTGELFF